Listed below are T cell receptor beta chains from one sample, sequenced in a study of T cell repertoires in cytomegalovirus infection. TCRdb itself ran the reads through MiXCR, one entry per CDR3 protein. In the table there are under 850,000 distinct CDR3 sequences, 35% to 45% of which are singletons. The sequenced material came from PBMCs. The receptors stem from a human donor in good health (CMV status not recorded). Some clones in this sample may be carry-over from other donors' samples. Each CDR3 is given with its conserved first and last residue. Each record gives: D gene, J gene, V gene, clone size, CDR3 DNA, CDR3 protein. A D gene is named only where the DNA matches it firmly. Expanded clones get a size class; other rows say once, few or many, or leave the size out.

d_call: -
j_call: TRBJ1-1
v_call: TRBV28
clone_size: few
cdr3_nt: TGTGCCAGCAGCGACGTGGTTGAAGCTTTCTTT
cdr3_aa: CASSDVVEAFF

d_call: TRBD2
j_call: TRBJ2-2
v_call: TRBV28
clone_size: -
cdr3_nt: TGTGCCAGCAGTTTCTGGGGGGGTGACACCGGGGAGCTGTTTTTT
cdr3_aa: CASSFWGGDTGELFF

d_call: -
j_call: TRBJ1-3
v_call: TRBV5-1
clone_size: -
cdr3_nt: TGCGCCAGCAGCTTGATCCCCATGGCGCACTCTGGAAACACCATATATTTT
cdr3_aa: CASSLIPMAHSGNTIYF

d_call: TRBD1
j_call: TRBJ2-7
v_call: TRBV5-6
clone_size: -
cdr3_nt: TGTGCCAGCAGCTTCCCGGGACAGGCCCCTCACGAGCAGTACTTC
cdr3_aa: CASSFPGQAPHEQYF

d_call: -
j_call: TRBJ1-4
v_call: TRBV12-3/TRBV12-4
clone_size: -
cdr3_nt: TGTGCCAGCAGTTCTACCAGAGGGGTAAACCTGTTTTTT
cdr3_aa: CASSSTRGVNLFF

d_call: -
j_call: TRBJ1-1
v_call: TRBV19
clone_size: few
cdr3_nt: TGTGCCAGTAGTGGCAGCGGAGTCATGAACACTGAAGCTTTCTTT
cdr3_aa: CASSGSGVMNTEAFF

d_call: -
j_call: TRBJ2-5
v_call: TRBV3-1
clone_size: -
cdr3_nt: TGTGCCAGCAGCCACTCCTTTGGTAGGACCCAGTACTTC
cdr3_aa: CASSHSFGRTQYF

d_call: -
j_call: TRBJ2-5
v_call: TRBV7-2
clone_size: -
cdr3_nt: TGTGCCAGCAGCCCCAGGATGCGCCAAGAGACCCAGTACTTC
cdr3_aa: CASSPRMRQETQYF

d_call: -
j_call: TRBJ1-1
v_call: TRBV6-5
clone_size: few
cdr3_nt: TGTGCCAGCAGGACTATAGGACGGGGGAGGATGAACACTGAAGCTTTCTTT
cdr3_aa: CASRTIGRGRMNTEAFF

d_call: -
j_call: TRBJ1-1
v_call: TRBV29-1
clone_size: -
cdr3_nt: TGCAGCGGTATCGACAGCGACACTGAAGCTTTCTTT
cdr3_aa: CSGIDSDTEAFF

d_call: TRBD2
j_call: TRBJ2-2
v_call: TRBV6-6
clone_size: -
cdr3_nt: TGTGCCAGCAGTGGGGCTAGCGGGGGAAACACCGGGGAGCTGTTTTTT
cdr3_aa: CASSGASGGNTGELFF

d_call: -
j_call: TRBJ1-4
v_call: TRBV25-1
clone_size: -
cdr3_nt: TGTGCCAGCACGCCGTTAGGACTTGAAAAACTGTTTTTT
cdr3_aa: CASTPLGLEKLFF

d_call: -
j_call: TRBJ1-1
v_call: TRBV29-1
clone_size: many
cdr3_nt: TGCAGCGTAGGACGCGCGACGAACACTGAAGCTTTCTTT
cdr3_aa: CSVGRATNTEAFF

d_call: TRBD1
j_call: TRBJ2-2
v_call: TRBV2
clone_size: -
cdr3_nt: TGTGCCAACTCCCCTGATCCGGGACAGGGTGGCACCGGGGAGCTGTTTTTT
cdr3_aa: CANSPDPGQGGTGELFF

d_call: -
j_call: TRBJ2-2
v_call: TRBV12-3/TRBV12-4
clone_size: few
cdr3_nt: TGTGCCAGCAGTTTACTCAGAAACACCGGGGAGCTGTTTTTT
cdr3_aa: CASSLLRNTGELFF

d_call: TRBD2
j_call: TRBJ2-7
v_call: TRBV7-6
clone_size: -
cdr3_nt: TGTGCCGTGGGTAGCGGGGGACCCTACGAGCAGTACTTC
cdr3_aa: CAVGSGGPYEQYF

d_call: -
j_call: TRBJ1-2
v_call: TRBV5-3
clone_size: -
cdr3_nt: TGTGCCAGCAGCCGGCCGTCAGGGGCATCCTATGGCTACACCTTC
cdr3_aa: CASSRPSGASYGYTF

d_call: -
j_call: TRBJ2-7
v_call: TRBV7-2
clone_size: few
cdr3_nt: TGTGCCAGCAGCTTGGGCGGGGTGAAGTACTTC
cdr3_aa: CASSLGGVKYF

d_call: -
j_call: TRBJ1-4
v_call: TRBV5-6
clone_size: few
cdr3_nt: TGTGCCAGCAGCGCTCTGGGGGCTAATGAAAAACTGTTTTTT
cdr3_aa: CASSALGANEKLFF

d_call: TRBD1
j_call: TRBJ1-2
v_call: TRBV6-1
clone_size: -
cdr3_nt: TGTGCCAGCAGTGACCCCGGGACAGCGTATGGCTACACCTTC
cdr3_aa: CASSDPGTAYGYTF

d_call: TRBD1
j_call: TRBJ1-5
v_call: TRBV29-1
clone_size: -
cdr3_nt: TGCAGCGTTGGCACAGGGGTTAGCAATCAGCCCCAGCATTTT
cdr3_aa: CSVGTGVSNQPQHF

d_call: -
j_call: TRBJ2-2
v_call: TRBV6-2/TRBV6-3
clone_size: -
cdr3_nt: TGTGCCAGCAGTCTCCGGGCTTCTAACACCGGGGAGCTGTTTTTT
cdr3_aa: CASSLRASNTGELFF

d_call: -
j_call: TRBJ2-5
v_call: TRBV6-1
clone_size: once
cdr3_nt: TGTGCCAGCAGTGACAGAGTCCTCCAAGAGACCCAGTACTTC
cdr3_aa: CASSDRVLQETQYF

d_call: -
j_call: TRBJ1-3
v_call: TRBV7-6
clone_size: -
cdr3_nt: TGTGCCAGCAGCTTAGCCGGACAGAGTCTCTCTGGAAACACCATATATTTT
cdr3_aa: CASSLAGQSLSGNTIYF

d_call: -
j_call: TRBJ2-5
v_call: TRBV7-2
clone_size: few
cdr3_nt: TGTGCCAGCAGCCATCTACTGTACCAAGAGACCCAGTACTTC
cdr3_aa: CASSHLLYQETQYF

d_call: -
j_call: TRBJ1-5
v_call: TRBV20-1
clone_size: once
cdr3_nt: TGCAGTGCTAGGGACATCGCTCAGCCCCAGCATTTT
cdr3_aa: CSARDIAQPQHF

d_call: TRBD2
j_call: TRBJ2-1
v_call: TRBV6-1
clone_size: -
cdr3_nt: TGTGCCAGCAGTCCCAGAGGGCTAGCGGTGGCTAGCTCCTACAATGAGCAGTTCTTC
cdr3_aa: CASSPRGLAVASSYNEQFF

d_call: -
j_call: TRBJ2-7
v_call: TRBV7-6
clone_size: -
cdr3_nt: TGTGCCAGCAGCCGTGACAGGAACTCCTACGAGCAGTACTTC
cdr3_aa: CASSRDRNSYEQYF

d_call: TRBD1
j_call: TRBJ2-2
v_call: TRBV19
clone_size: -
cdr3_nt: TGTGCCAGTAGTGATCCGGGACAGCATTACACCGGGGAGCTGTTTTTT
cdr3_aa: CASSDPGQHYTGELFF

d_call: -
j_call: TRBJ1-4
v_call: TRBV15
clone_size: few
cdr3_nt: TGTGCCACCAGCAGAGATGGCACCGGGGGGAGGAATGAAAAACTGTTTTTT
cdr3_aa: CATSRDGTGGRNEKLFF

d_call: TRBD1
j_call: TRBJ1-5
v_call: TRBV12-3/TRBV12-4
clone_size: -
cdr3_nt: TGTGCCAGCAGTTTTCTTCCGACAGGGGGATTGAGAAGCAATCAGCCCCAGCATTTT
cdr3_aa: CASSFLPTGGLRSNQPQHF

d_call: -
j_call: TRBJ1-4
v_call: TRBV7-3
clone_size: many
cdr3_nt: TGTGCCAGCAGCGTGGGCGCCCAGAAGGAAAAACTGTTTTTT
cdr3_aa: CASSVGAQKEKLFF

d_call: TRBD2
j_call: TRBJ2-2
v_call: TRBV7-6
clone_size: -
cdr3_nt: TGTGCCAGCAGCTTCAGCGGGAGCATTACCGTGGAGCTGTTTTTT
cdr3_aa: CASSFSGSITVELFF

d_call: -
j_call: TRBJ2-4
v_call: TRBV7-8
clone_size: few
cdr3_nt: TGTGCCAGCAGCTTAGGAGTTCGGGTTCTAGCCAAAAACATTCAGTACTTC
cdr3_aa: CASSLGVRVLAKNIQYF

d_call: TRBD1
j_call: TRBJ2-5
v_call: TRBV7-2
clone_size: many
cdr3_nt: TGTGCCAGCGCCCGGGACAGGGGACAGACCCAGTACTTC
cdr3_aa: CASARDRGQTQYF

d_call: -
j_call: TRBJ1-2
v_call: TRBV12-3/TRBV12-4
clone_size: many
cdr3_nt: TGTGCCAGCAGTTTCGGCGGGGCAGGACTCTACACCTTC
cdr3_aa: CASSFGGAGLYTF

d_call: -
j_call: TRBJ1-2
v_call: TRBV12-3/TRBV12-4
clone_size: -
cdr3_nt: TGTGCCAGCAGTTCGCAGGGTGGTTACTATGGCTACACCTTC
cdr3_aa: CASSSQGGYYGYTF

d_call: -
j_call: TRBJ2-5
v_call: TRBV12-3/TRBV12-4
clone_size: few
cdr3_nt: TGTGCCAGCAGTTTACGCCAGGGGTATCAGGGGACCCAGTACTTC
cdr3_aa: CASSLRQGYQGTQYF